Below are 25 T cell receptor beta chains sequenced from a single sample in a study of T-cell memory formation after mild COVID-19. In TCRdb, the 5' RACE reads were re-called with MiXCR into one record per CDR3 protein. This sample has about 600,000 distinct CDR3 sequences, with roughly a fifth found just once. Sequenced material: PBMCs or a T cell subset sorted from them (not recorded which). The receptor set was obtained from an adult woman who had mild COVID-19 (a few samples of this study predate the infection). Cell type and time point are not known.

This sequence joins TRBV4-3 and TRBJ2-1; TRBD2 matches 12 bases. Per germline, CDR1 LGHNA and CDR2 YSLEER. After removal of 1 base from V and 3 bases from J, the junction contained 7 bases not matched to a gene. This CDR3 spans 18 amino acids. In DNA form, the CDR3 reads TGCGCCAGCAGCCAAGTAGCTAGCGGGAGGGTGAACTACAATGAGCAGTTCTTC. Translated: CASSQVASGRVNYNEQFF.

This clonotype has more than one count but fewer than ten. The chain links TRBV4-2 to TRBJ2-7, with 9 bases matching TRBD1. Germline V gene sequence: CDR1 LGHNA, CDR2 YNFKEQ. This CDR3 comprises 16 residues. V lost 1 base, J lost 4 bases, and 8 bases stayed unmatched. The DNA for the CDR3 is TGTGCCAGCAGCCAAGTTGGGACAGGGTTGCAGTACGAGCAGTACTTC. Translation: CASSQVGTGLQYEQYF.

V is TRBV6-1 and J is TRBJ2-7, with TRBD2 matching over 8 bases. V lost 2 bases to trimming and J lost 2 bases; unmatched junction nucleotides: 8. This CDR3 has 16 amino acids. The germline CDR1 and CDR2 sequences are MNHNS and SASEGT. The DNA of the CDR3 is TGTGCCAGCAGTGAATGGAGTAGCGGGGCTACCTACGAGCAGTACTTC. This translates into CASSEWSSGATYEQYF.

This clonotype has more than one count but fewer than ten. CDR3 region: CASRDRQFETQYF. CDR3 in DNA: TGTGCCAGCAGGGATAGACAGTTCGAGACCCAGTACTTC. The chain is built from TRBV2 and TRBJ2-5, with a weak D call TRBD1 (5 bases). The CDR3 contains 13 residues. Trimming left V 6 bases short and J 5 bases short, with 13 bases between. Germline V gives CDR1 SNHLY, CDR2 FYNNEI.

V gene TRBV24-1 combines with J gene TRBJ2-1, with TRBD1 matching over 8 bases. The trim removed 3 bases at V and 8 bases at J, leaving 11 bases unmatched. CDR1 is KGHDR and CDR2 is SFDVKD in the germline V gene. This CDR3 is 16 amino acids long. The chain's CDR3 is CATSDLTGTGGHEQFF. DNA for the CDR3: TGTGCCACCAGTGATCTGACCGGGACAGGAGGACATGAGCAGTTCTTC.

This clonotype was observed at least ten times. CDR3 residues: CASSLGGSPYEQYF. Here the CDR3 DNA reads TGCGCCAGCAGCTTGGGTGGCAGCCCCTACGAGCAGTACTTC. V usage is TRBV5-1 and J usage is TRBJ2-7; D not certain. CDR1 SGHRS and CDR2 YFSETQ come from the germline V gene. This CDR3 spans 14 amino acids. V lost 0 bases and J lost 2, with 9 bases in between. Combining the CDR3 with reference TRBV5-1 and TRBJ2-7 gives the whole variable domain KAGVTQTPRYLIKTRGQQVTLSCSPISGHRSVSWYQQTPGQGLQFLFEYFSETQRNKGNFPGRFSGRQFSNSRSEMNVSTLELGDSALYLCASSLGGSPYEQYFGPGTRLTVT.

V usage is TRBV7-6 and J usage is TRBJ2-5, with a weak D call TRBD1 (6 bases). In germline, CDR1 is SGHVS, CDR2 FNYEAQ. The V end was cut by 0 bases, the J end by 1 base, with 15 bases between. The CDR3 loop spans 17 amino acids. CDR3 in amino acids: CASSLAGLLQGQETQYF. The CDR3 DNA reads as TGTGCCAGCAGCTTAGCTGGTTTATTACAGGGCCAAGAGACCCAGTACTTC.

This clonotype was counted many times. The rearrangement links TRBV7-2 to TRBJ1-1; D call uncertain. The CDR3 loop spans 16 amino acids. The ends were cut back, 2 bases at V and 0 bases at J, with 13 bases in the middle. CDR1 and CDR2 (germline): SGHTA, FQGNSA. CDR3 amino acids: CASSLIPTAMNTEAFF. CDR3 DNA sequence: TGTGCCAGCAGCTTAATTCCAACAGCTATGAACACTGAAGCTTTCTTT.

V is TRBV15 and J is TRBJ2-1, with TRBD2 as a possible D gene (6 bases). The germline gives CDR1 LNHNV, CDR2 YYDKDF (reference sequence). The CDR3 extends over 12 amino acids. Deletions cut 4 bases from V and 10 bases from J, with 11 bases between. The CDR3 region has the DNA TGTGCCACCAGCACCCGACTAGAGGAGCAGTTCTTC. It yields the protein CATSTRLEEQFF.

This clonotype was seen a handful of times. The V call is TRBV6-6, the J call TRBJ2-7; possible D gene TRBD1, 5 bases. The CDR3 is 15 residues long. Per the germline V gene, CDR1 is MNHNY and CDR2 is SVGAGI (reference sequence). Trimming cost V 2 bases and J 0 bases, with 11 bases left between them. The CDR3 DNA sequence: TGTGCCAGCAGTTACGACAGATCCCCCTCCTACGAGCAGTACTTC. This translates into CASSYDRSPSYEQYF.

The gene calls are TRBV9 and TRBJ1-1; D perhaps matches TRBD1 (6 bases). CDR1 and CDR2 (germline): SGDLS, YYNGEE. Trimming pared 0 bases from V and 4 bases from J, leaving 16 bases between. This CDR3 spans 16 amino acids. For the CDR3, the DNA is TGTGCCAGCAGCGTAGATCCGGGGGCGACTAGCACTGAAGCTTTCTTT. It translates to CASSVDPGATSTEAFF.

The chain combines TRBV5-1 with TRBJ1-2, with 7 bases that match TRBD1. V trimming: 4 bases; J trimming: 8 bases; junction bases outside the gene matches: 20. CDR1 is SGHRS and CDR2 is YFSETQ in the germline V gene. This CDR3 spans 17 amino acids. CDR3 region: CASSQDPLEQGTGGYTF. The CDR3 coding sequence is TGCGCCAGCAGCCAAGACCCTCTCGAACAGGGGACGGGCGGCTACACCTTC.

The V gene is TRBV15, the J gene TRBJ1-1; D gene uncertain. The CDR3 consists of 12 residues. Germline-derived CDR1 and CDR2 are LNHNV and YYDKDF (reference sequence). V lost 0 bases to trimming and J lost 5 bases, with 4 bases between them. The CDR3 coding sequence is TGTGCCACCAGCAGAGATCGAACTGAAGCTTTCTTT. This translates into CATSRDRTEAFF.

This chain connects TRBV4-1 to TRBJ2-5; 10 bases line up with TRBD1. This CDR3 is 14 amino acids long. The germline V gene encodes CDR1 MGHRA and CDR2 YSYEKL. J gave up 5 bases and V 4 bases, and 4 bases lay outside the gene matches. The DNA for the CDR3 is TGCGCCAGCAGCCCCGGGACAGGGGCCGAGACCCAGTACTTC. Translated: CASSPGTGAETQYF.

V usage is TRBV15 and J usage is TRBJ1-1; D gene uncertain. CDR3 length: 15 residues. Germline-derived CDR1 and CDR2 are LNHNV and YYDKDF (reference sequence). V shed 0 bases and J shed 0 bases, with 8 bases lying between them. CDR3 in amino acids: CATSRDPVLNTEAFF. The DNA of the CDR3 is TGTGCCACCAGCAGAGATCCAGTGTTGAACACTGAAGCTTTCTTT.

The V gene is TRBV10-3, the J gene TRBJ2-3, with D tentatively TRBD1 or TRBD2 (5 bases each). The V gene lost 0 bases and the J gene lost 3 bases, with 7 bases spanning the gap. The CDR3 length is 14 residues. Germline values: CDR1 ENHRY, CDR2 SYGVKD. Here the CDR3 reads CAISESWGTDTQYF. The DNA for the CDR3 is TGTGCCATCAGTGAGTCCTGGGGGACAGATACGCAGTATTTT.

This clonotype was recorded many times. This chain uses TRBV11-3 with TRBJ1-2; D is unclear. Germline assignment: CDR1 SGHNT and CDR2 YENEEA. The CDR3 is 13 residues long. With 4 bases removed from V and 4 bases from J, the gap between germline ends came to 10 bases. The CDR3 reads CASSYKALYGYTF. The CDR3 nucleotides are TGTGCCAGCAGCTACAAGGCCCTCTATGGCTACACCTTC.

This clonotype appeared a few times. The chain uses TRBV6-2 or TRBV6-3 and TRBJ2-7, with D perhaps matching TRBD2 (6 bases). Trimming left V 2 bases short and J 2 bases short, with 16 bases between. The CDR3 length is 16 residues. The germline gives CDR1 MNHEY, CDR2 SVGEGT. The DNA of the CDR3 is TGTGCCAGCAGTTACCTCCCTTGGGACTCAACCTACGAGCAGTACTTC. Encoded protein: CASSYLPWDSTYEQYF.

This clonotype was seen more than once but under ten times. The V gene is TRBV19, the J gene TRBJ1-5, with D maybe TRBD1 (5 bases). CDR1 is LNHDA, CDR2 SQIVND, per germline (reference sequence). V was pared by 7 bases and J by 3 bases, with 10 bases between. The CDR3 has 13 residues. The chain's CDR3 is CASKRGPNQPQHF. In DNA, the CDR3 is TGTGCCAGTAAGAGGGGACCCAATCAGCCCCAGCATTTT.

The J gene is TRBJ2-7, the V gene TRBV7-9; 9 bases map to TRBD1. This CDR3 is 11 amino acids long. Looked up from germline, CDR1 is SEHNR and CDR2 is FQNEAQ (reference sequence). V shed 11 bases and J 6 bases; nucleotides not matched to a gene: 5. The CDR3 protein is CALRQGGEQYF. The CDR3 coding sequence is TGTGCCTTGAGACAGGGGGGCGAGCAGTACTTC.

The chain's CDR3 is CASSSLDARFGDEQFF. CDR3 DNA: TGTGCCAGCAGTTCTCTGGACGCACGCTTTGGGGATGAGCAGTTCTTC. The J gene is TRBJ2-1, the V gene TRBV7-9; D is unresolved. The length of the CDR3 is 16 residues. V was cut by 6 bases and J by 8 bases, with 23 bases left in between. Germline CDR1 and CDR2: SEHNR and FQNEAQ (reference sequence).

The chain uses TRBV11-2 and TRBJ1-5; tentatively, D is TRBD1 (5 bases). Between the trimmed V and J ends, which lost 5 bases and 4 bases, there was a span of 9 bases. Germline CDR1 is SGHAT and CDR2 is FQNNGV. CDR3 length: 13 amino acids. CDR3 loop: CASSGAENQPQHF. The CDR3 nucleotides are TGTGCCAGCAGCGGGGCGGAAAATCAGCCCCAGCATTTT.

The rearrangement joins TRBV6-2 or TRBV6-3 to TRBJ1-2, with D possibly being TRBD1 (6 bases). The CDR3 runs 15 residues. CDR1 is MNHEY, CDR2 SVGEGT, per germline. Trimming removed 6 bases at V and 0 bases at J, with 14 bases between. The CDR3 spells CASRDTGTPNYGYTF. For the CDR3, the DNA is TGTGCCAGCAGGGATACAGGGACGCCTAACTATGGCTACACCTTC.

The chain uses TRBV6-5 and TRBJ2-1; tentatively, D is TRBD1 or TRBD2 (6 bases each). From germline, CDR1 is MNHEY and CDR2 SVGAGI. The V end lost 5 bases, the J end lost 3 bases, and 14 bases lay between the germline ends. CDR3 length equals 15 residues. The CDR3 is CASSTGTAIYNEQFF. The CDR3 DNA sequence: TGTGCCAGCAGTACAGGGACTGCCATCTACAATGAGCAGTTCTTC.

Only one count was recorded for this clonotype. The CDR3 nucleotides are TGTGCCAGCAGCTGGGATATATTCGGGGGCGAAACAGATACGCAGTATTTT. Translated, it gives CASSWDIFGGETDTQYF. The rearrangement links TRBV11-2 to TRBJ2-3; D possibly matches TRBD1 or TRBD2 (6 bases each). With 4 bases removed from V and 3 bases from J, the gap between germline ends came to 20 bases. The CDR3 runs to 17 residues. Germline V CDR1 and CDR2: SGHAT, FQNNGV.